A selection of T cell receptor beta chains follows, all from one sample in a study of PD-L1 blockade in urothelial cancer. TCRdb keeps only in-frame clones here, not all; method: immunoSEQ multiplex PCR. The sample consists of some 100,000 clones, about 89% of them appearing once. Sequences were derived from PBMCs, sampled around atezolizumab (anti-PD-L1) treatment. The receptors were sampled from a woman of 80 years or more with urothelial cancer. Each CDR3 is given with its conserved first and last residue. Fields, in order: J gene, V gene, clone size, D gene, CDR3 protein, CDR3 DNA. A D gene is named only where the DNA matches it firmly. Not every row has a clone size; where given, it reads once, few, many or a size class.

>TRBJ1-1|TRBV6-5|.|.
CASSYSMGRLNTEAFF
TGTGCCAGCAGTTACTCGATGGGCAGATTGAACACTGAAGCTTTCTTT
>TRBJ2-7|TRBV30|.|.
CAWKRTYEQYF
TGTGCCTGGAAGCGGACCTACGAGCAGTACTTC
>TRBJ2-3|TRBV7-3|.|.
CASSLTSGGTDTQYF
TGTGCCAGCAGCTTAACGTCAGGGGGCACAGATACGCAGTATTTT
>TRBJ1-2|TRBV19|.|.
CASSLDYGYTF
TGTGCCAGTAGTCTTGACTATGGCTACACCTTC
>TRBJ1-2|TRBV28|.|TRBD1
CASSLGQGAYGYTF
TGTGCCAGCAGTCTAGGACAGGGTGCCTATGGCTACACCTTC
>TRBJ2-3|TRBV7-2|.|TRBD2
CASSLVAGALSTDTQYF
TGTGCCAGCAGCTTAGTAGCGGGAGCCCTTAGCACAGATACGCAGTATTTT
>TRBJ1-2|TRBV14|.|TRBD1
CASSQGGWDRLVPNYGYTF
TGTGCCAGCAGCCAAGGGGGGTGGGACAGGTTGGTTCCTAACTATGGCTACACCTTC
>TRBJ2-3|TRBV23-1|once|.
CASSQPAGPGDTQYF
TGCGCCAGCAGTCAGCCAGCAGGGCCTGGAGATACGCAGTATTTT
>TRBJ2-2|TRBV5-4|.|TRBD2
CASSPRDYGTGELFF
TGTGCCAGCAGCCCCCGGGACTACGGCACCGGGGAGCTGTTTTTT
>TRBJ1-1|TRBV25-1|.|.
CATMGAREAFF
TGTGCCACCATGGGGGCCCGGGAAGCTTTCTTT
>TRBJ2-1|TRBV28|.|TRBD2
CASKGPAGGPPGTYNEQFF
TGTGCCAGCAAAGGCCCGGCGGGAGGCCCCCCCGGGACCTACAATGAGCAGTTCTTC
>TRBJ2-3|TRBV19|.|TRBD2
CAVQIAGAPDTQYF
TGTGCCGTGCAGATAGCGGGAGCTCCAGATACGCAGTATTTT
>TRBJ2-1|TRBV7-8|.|TRBD1
CASSPARDRGLSYNEQFF
TGTGCCAGCAGCCCGGCGCGCGACAGGGGGCTCTCCTACAATGAGCAGTTCTTC
>TRBJ1-4|TRBV30|.|.
CAWSDGQLGGEKLFF
TGTGCCTGGAGTGACGGACAGCTAGGCGGTGAAAAACTGTTTTTT
>TRBJ2-5|TRBV9|.|.
CASSVQEAETQYF
TGTGCCAGCAGCGTACAAGAGGCGGAGACCCAGTACTTC
>TRBJ2-7|TRBV6-5|.|TRBD1
CASRGTGRYEQYF
TGTGCCAGCAGAGGGACAGGGCGCTACGAGCAGTACTTC
>TRBJ1-1|TRBV6-1|.|.
CASSEPMNTEAFF
TGTGCCAGCAGTGAACCTATGAACACTGAAGCTTTCTTT
>TRBJ2-1|TRBV6-6|once|TRBD1
CASSYSGRGPYNEQFF
TGTGCCAGCAGTTACTCAGGCAGGGGGCCGTACAATGAGCAGTTCTTC
>TRBJ1-1|TRBV19|.|.
CASSLGLMNTEAFF
TGTGCCAGTAGTCTGGGCTTAATGAACACTGAAGCTTTCTTT
>TRBJ1-2|TRBV15|.|.
CATSGSGLYGYTF
TGTGCCACCAGCGGTTCAGGCCTCTATGGCTACACCTTC
>TRBJ1-1|TRBV15|.|.
CATSTDLQGREAFF
TGTGCCACCAGCACAGATTTACAGGGACGCGAAGCTTTCTTT
>TRBJ2-3|TRBV5-1|.|.
CASSLAVFRTDTQYF
TGCGCCAGCAGCTTGGCGGTGTTCCGCACAGATACGCAGTATTTT
>TRBJ2-5|TRBV27|.|.
CASSSQEETQYF
TGTGCCAGCAGCTCACAAGAAGAGACCCAGTACTTC
>TRBJ1-4|TRBV2|.|.
CASSEGRAREKLFF
TGTGCCAGCAGTGAAGGCAGGGCCCGTGAAAAACTGTTTTTT
>TRBJ1-2|TRBV30|.|.
CAWRPQGRGYGYTF
TGTGCCTGGAGACCCCAGGGGCGCGGCTATGGCTACACCTTC
>TRBJ2-1|TRBV5-1|.|.
CASSLEGVSVGEQFF
TGCGCCAGCAGCTTGGAAGGGGTGTCGGTGGGTGAGCAGTTCTTC
>TRBJ1-2|TRBV5-6|.|.
CASSQDRQNGYTF
TGTGCCAGCAGCCAAGACAGGCAAAATGGCTACACCTTC
>TRBJ1-2|TRBV27|.|.
CASRLGGTNYGYTF
TGTGCCAGCAGGTTGGGGGGTACTAACTATGGCTACACCTTC
>TRBJ1-1|TRBV2|.|.
CALRSLNTEAFF
TGTGCCCTAAGGAGCCTTAACACTGAAGCTTTCTTT
>TRBJ1-5|TRBV28|.|TRBD1
CASSPTTGGKQPQHF
TGTGCCAGCAGCCCTACAACAGGGGGGAAGCAGCCCCAGCATTTT
>TRBJ1-4|TRBV14|.|.
CASSRGFGGTNEKLFF
TGTGCCAGCAGCCGAGGTTTCGGAGGAACTAATGAAAAACTGTTTTTT
>TRBJ1-5|TRBV19|once|TRBD1
CASNPDRGGSQPQHF
TGTGCCAGTAACCCGGACAGGGGGGGGTCTCAGCCCCAGCATTTT